The next 29 T cell receptor beta chains were all read from a single sample in a study of early T cells in non-severe SARS-CoV-2 infection. TCRdb itself ran the 5' RACE reads through MiXCR, one entry per CDR3 protein. The sample has about 70,000 distinct CDR3 sequences; about an eighth are singletons. Sequenced: whole blood. These receptors all stem from an adult who was a healthcare worker with PCR-confirmed SARS-CoV-2 infection or an uninfected control (not recorded which).

This clonotype was seen repeatedly, ten times or more. This chain joins TRBV9 and TRBJ2-1; TRBD2 matches at 9 bases. Trimming removed 0 bases from V and 4 bases from J; junction bases left unmatched: 5. Germline-derived CDR1 and CDR2 are SGDLS and YYNGEE. The CDR3 totals 16 residues. The CDR3 loop reads CASSVAFSGGYNEQFF. The CDR3 DNA sequence: TGTGCCAGCAGCGTAGCTTTCAGCGGGGGGTACAATGAGCAGTTCTTC.

Ten or more counts support this clonotype. This chain uses TRBV2 with TRBJ1-1; 8 bases agree with TRBD1. This CDR3 comprises 15 residues. Germline CDR1 SNHLY, CDR2 FYNNEI. J was trimmed by 3 bases and V by 2 bases; bases with no gene match: 5. CDR3 residues: CASSEQGAWDTEAFF. In DNA, the CDR3 is TGTGCCAGCAGTGAACAGGGGGCATGGGACACTGAAGCTTTCTTT.

This clonotype was observed at least ten times. V gene TRBV29-1 combines with J gene TRBJ1-1; D might be TRBD1 (5 bases). This CDR3 region has 12 residues. Trimming removed 0 bases at V and 4 bases at J, with 6 bases between. CDR1 SQVTM and CDR2 ANQGSEA come from the germline V gene. The CDR3 loop is CSVEEGGTEAFF. For the CDR3, the DNA is TGCAGCGTTGAAGAGGGGGGCACTGAAGCTTTCTTT.

This clonotype occurred once. V gene TRBV29-1 combines with J gene TRBJ1-2, with D possibly TRBD1 on 5 matching bases. Trimming stripped 3 bases from V and 5 bases from J, with 13 bases between. The CDR3 has 13 amino acids. CDR1 SQVTM and CDR2 ANQGSEA come from the germline V gene. CDR3 sequence reads: CSVDVVTVYGYTF. CDR3 DNA sequence: TGCAGCGTTGACGTCGTGACAGTTTATGGCTACACCTTC.

In its sample, this clonotype was seen many times. The V and J genes are TRBV3-1 and TRBJ2-7; 9 bases match TRBD2. This CDR3 has 16 amino acids. Germline-derived CDR1 and CDR2 are LGHDT and YNNKEL (reference sequence). V shed 1 base and J 6 bases; nucleotides not matched to a gene: 10. CDR3 sequence reads: CASSQGVGTSLFEQYF. The CDR3 DNA reads TGTGCCAGCAGCCAAGGAGTCGGGACTAGCCTGTTCGAGCAGTACTTC.

The chain's CDR3 is CASSSLGTTSYEQYF. In DNA, the CDR3 is TGTGCCAGCAGCTCACTCGGGACAACCTCCTACGAGCAGTACTTC. The gene calls are TRBV7-2 and TRBJ2-7, with D maybe TRBD1 (6 bases). Trimming took 4 bases from V and 0 from J, leaving 13 bases between them. The CDR3 covers 15 residues. Germline CDR1 and CDR2: SGHTA and FQGNSA.

The V and J genes are TRBV28 and TRBJ2-3, with 9 bases that match TRBD2. Looked up from germline, CDR1 is MDHEN and CDR2 is SYDVKM. J was trimmed by 3 bases and V by 7 bases; bases with no gene match: 8. This CDR3 has 15 amino acids. Here the CDR3 DNA reads TGTGCCAGCACCGTGTGGCGGGAGGGAACAGATACGCAGTATTTT. This gives the protein CASTVWREGTDTQYF.

This clonotype was picked up many times. The chain joins TRBV30 to TRBJ1-5; D is ambiguous. The CDR3 sequence is 14 residues long. Germline lookup yields CDR1 GTSNPN and CDR2 SVGIG (reference sequence). The V and J ends lost 2 bases and 2 bases respectively, with 10 bases between them. The CDR3 spells CAWSKGYGNQPQHF. The CDR3 DNA reads TGTGCCTGGAGTAAGGGCTACGGCAATCAGCCCCAGCATTTT.

The table lists this clonotype with many counts. This chain uses TRBV7-6 with TRBJ2-7, with D hard to call. Deletions cut 5 bases from V and 5 bases from J, with 22 bases between. Germline V gene lookup returns CDR1 SGHVS and CDR2 FNYEAQ. This CDR3 has 16 amino acids. The CDR3 DNA reads as TGTGCCAGCAGCCCGCTGATCGTCCCACAGACCCACGAGCAGTACTTC. Amino acid sequence: CASSPLIVPQTHEQYF.

This clonotype appeared many times. J is TRBJ2-3 and V is TRBV7-6, with TRBD2 identical over 11 bases. Per the germline V gene, CDR1 is SGHVS and CDR2 is FNYEAQ. The V segment lost 5 bases and the J segment 5 bases; nucleotides outside the gene matches: 15. The CDR3 has 18 residues. This CDR3 is CASSGGGRLAGTGDTQYF. As DNA, the CDR3 is TGTGCCAGCAGCGGCGGGGGTCGACTAGCGGGGACTGGAGATACGCAGTATTTT.

This clonotype was found many times. V gene TRBV20-1 combines with J gene TRBJ2-5; TRBD2 agrees at 10 bases. The CDR3 runs to 15 residues. Germline CDR1 is DFQATT and CDR2 is SNEGSKA (reference sequence). V lost 0 bases, J lost 5 bases, and 6 bases stayed unmatched. The CDR3 nucleotides are TGCAGTGCTAGAGATTCGGGACTAGCGCTTGAGACCCAGTACTTC. Translated: CSARDSGLALETQYF.

V gene TRBV6-6 combines with J gene TRBJ1-5; D gene uncertain. The CDR3 extends over 15 amino acids. The germline V gene encodes CDR1 MNHNY and CDR2 SVGAGI (reference sequence). V shed 6 bases and J shed 0 bases, with 12 bases lying between them. In DNA, the CDR3 is TGTGCCAGCAGGCCCCGGCAAAATAGCAATCAGCCCCAGCATTTT. Translation: CASRPRQNSNQPQHF.

The V and J genes are TRBV6-5 and TRBJ2-5; 8 bases map to TRBD2. The CDR3 sequence is 14 residues long. Germline CDR1 is MNHEY and CDR2 is SVGAGI. The trim removed 7 bases at V and 6 bases at J, leaving 10 bases unmatched. CDR3 nucleotide sequence: TGTGCCAGCACCAAAGCGGGGGCGCTTAAGACCCAGTACTTC. Protein: CASTKAGALKTQYF.

This clonotype was picked up many times. The J gene is TRBJ2-7, the V gene TRBV7-9; weak D call: TRBD1 (6 bases). Germline CDR1 SEHNR, CDR2 FQNEAQ (reference sequence). This CDR3 has 14 residues. V was shortened by 2 bases and J by 1 base, with 9 bases between the two germline ends. The CDR3 bases are TGTGCCAGCAGCTTATATCAGGGGTCCTACGAGCAGTACTTC. Translated: CASSLYQGSYEQYF.

In this sample, this clonotype turned up many times. This rearrangement joins TRBV29-1 to TRBJ1-4; D remains unclear. Trimming shortened V by 5 bases and J by 4 bases, and 11 bases separated the two germline ends. This CDR3 has 13 amino acids. The germline V gene has CDR1 SQVTM and CDR2 ANQGSEA. CDR3 sequence: CSVIGSGNEKLFF. In DNA, the CDR3 is TGCAGCGTTATAGGGAGCGGTAATGAAAAACTGTTTTTT.

This clonotype has at least ten counts. V and J are TRBV5-1 and TRBJ1-1; D is ambiguous. CDR3 length equals 15 residues. With 0 bases removed from V and 10 bases from J, the gap between germline ends came to 19 bases. CDR1 and CDR2 (germline): SGHRS, YFSETQ. CDR3 protein: CASSLEGASTAVAFF. Written as DNA, the CDR3 is TGCGCCAGCAGCTTGGAAGGAGCCAGTACAGCCGTAGCTTTCTTT.

This clonotype was observed at least ten times. V is TRBV21-1 and J is TRBJ1-5; TRBD1 reflects the table's D call only, with no check against the DNA. TRBV21-1 is given as a pseudogene. This CDR3 is built from 18 residues. The CDR3 spells CASSKAGTGGYSNQPQHF. In DNA, the CDR3 is TGTGCCAGCAGCAAAGCGGGGACAGGCGGTTATAGCAATCAGCCCCAGCATTTT.

This clonotype appeared many times. J is TRBJ1-1 and V is TRBV5-4; D is unclear. This CDR3 comprises 13 residues. The V and J ends lost 2 bases and 4 bases respectively, with 9 bases between them. Germline V gives CDR1 SGHNT, CDR2 YYREEE (reference sequence). The CDR3 bases are TGTGCCAGCAGCTTACAAGGGTTCACTGAAGCTTTCTTT. Translated, it gives CASSLQGFTEAFF.

This clonotype occurred many times. The CDR3 region is CASSPQNTGELFF. CDR3 nucleotides: TGTGCCAGCAGCCCCCAGAATACCGGGGAGCTGTTTTTT. V is TRBV14 and J is TRBJ2-2; D remains unclear. This CDR3 comprises 13 residues. CDR1 SGHDN and CDR2 FVKESK come from the germline V gene. V was cut by 4 bases and J by 5 bases, with 8 bases left in between.

This chain joins TRBV6-6 and TRBJ1-4; possibly TRBD1 for D (5 bases). CDR1 is MNHNY and CDR2 is SVGAGI in the germline V gene (reference sequence). The V gene lost 5 bases and the J gene lost 5 bases, with 15 bases spanning the gap. The CDR3 runs 15 residues. The DNA of the CDR3 is TGTGCCAGCAGTACCTGGGACGGGAAGAATGAAAAACTGTTTTTT. Its protein is CASSTWDGKNEKLFF.

This clonotype was counted ten times or more. This chain uses TRBV7-9 with TRBJ2-4, with D unresolved. This CDR3 has 13 amino acids. V lost 0 bases and J 9 bases, leaving 9 bases between the germline ends. In germline, CDR1 is SEHNR, CDR2 FQNEAQ (reference sequence). The DNA of the CDR3 is TGTGCCAGCAGCTTAGCGCTCTTCGGCATTCAGTACTTC. This sequence encodes CASSLALFGIQYF.

Comment on this clonotype: A much bigger clone sits one base away, suggesting this may be a read error. The genes are TRBV29-1 and TRBJ1-1; tentative D call: TRBD1 (5 bases). This CDR3 comprises 15 residues. The V gene lost 1 base and the J gene lost 2 bases, with 14 bases spanning the gap. The germline gives CDR1 SQVTM, CDR2 ANQGSEA. CDR3 bases: TGCAGCGTTGAAGTTGGAGGACAAGAAAACACTGAAGCTTTCTTT. Translation gives CSVEVGGQENTEAFF.

This clonotype occurred many times. The gene calls are TRBV19 and TRBJ1-1; D is unresolved. The V gene lost 3 bases and the J gene lost 1 base, with 9 bases spanning the gap. CDR1 is LNHDA, CDR2 SQIVND, per germline (reference sequence). This CDR3 contains 14 residues. CDR3 region: CASSMNGRNTEAFF. The DNA for the CDR3 is TGTGCCAGTAGTATGAACGGGCGGAACACTGAAGCTTTCTTT. Combining the CDR3 with reference TRBV19 and TRBJ1-1 gives the whole variable domain DGGITQSPKYLFRKEGQNVTLSCEQNLNHDAMYWYRQDPGQGLRLIYYSQIVNDFQKGDIAEGYSVSREKKESFPLTVTSAQKNPTAFYLCASSMNGRNTEAFFGQGTRLTVV.

This clonotype was seen at least ten times. The chain employs TRBV28 and TRBJ2-7; 12 nucleotides align to TRBD2. The junction had 5 bases not matched to a gene; V was cut back by 6 bases and J by 5 bases. The CDR3 is 14 amino acids. Looked up from germline, CDR1 is MDHEN and CDR2 is SYDVKM. The CDR3, as DNA: TGTGCCAGCAGGTTGCTAGCGGGAGGGAACGAGCAGTACTTC. As protein: CASRLLAGGNEQYF.

This clonotype appeared many times. V is TRBV30 and J is TRBJ1-4; 8 positions agree with TRBD1. The CDR3 totals 15 residues. J lost 4 bases, V lost 4 bases, and 8 bases had no gene match. Germline CDR1 GTSNPN, CDR2 SVGIG (reference sequence). CDR3 coding DNA: TGTGCCTGGACTCCTAAGGACAGGGATAATGAAAAACTGTTTTTT. Residues: CAWTPKDRDNEKLFF.

This clonotype was observed at least ten times. J is TRBJ2-7 and V is TRBV6-5; D possibly matches TRBD1 or TRBD2 (5 bases each). V lost 5 bases, J lost 5 bases, and 16 bases lay in between. In germline, CDR1 is MNHEY, CDR2 SVGAGI. This CDR3 region has 14 residues. The CDR3 loop is CASSRDLWDHEQYF. CDR3 DNA sequence: TGTGCCAGCAGTCGGGACCTTTGGGACCACGAGCAGTACTTC.

This clonotype was seen just once. This chain joins TRBV11-2 and TRBJ1-1; the match to TRBD1 covers 7 bases. The CDR3 spans 13 residues. Germline-derived CDR1 and CDR2 are SGHAT and FQNNGV. With V trimmed by 2 bases and J by 6 bases, 3 bases remained unmatched. The CDR3 sequence: CASSLHRGPEAFF. The CDR3 DNA reads as TGTGCCAGCAGCTTACACAGGGGCCCTGAAGCTTTCTTT.

The chain is built from TRBV3-1 and TRBJ1-2; 7 nucleotides align to TRBD1. The CDR3 sequence is 14 residues long. V shed 2 bases and J 4 bases; nucleotides not matched to a gene: 4. Germline values: CDR1 LGHDT, CDR2 YNNKEL (reference sequence). CDR3 nucleotide sequence: TGTGCCAGCAGCCAATCAACAGGGGCCTATGGCTACACCTTC. As protein: CASSQSTGAYGYTF. The variable domain in full, completed from reference TRBV3-1 and TRBJ1-2, reads DTAVSQTPKYLVTQMGNDKSIKCEQNLGHDTMYWYKQDSKKFLKIMFSYNNKELIINETVPNRFSPKSPDKAHLNLHINSLELGDSAVYFCASSQSTGAYGYTFGSGTRLTVV.

This clonotype has just a few counts. This sequence joins TRBV10-3 and TRBJ2-6; the D gene is possibly TRBD1 (5 bases). The CDR3 contains 15 residues. Germline V gene data show CDR1 as ENHRY and CDR2 as SYGVKD. The V gene lost 5 bases and the J gene lost 0 bases, with 8 bases spanning the gap. CDR3 nucleotides: TGTGCCATCAGTCCAGACAGCTCTGGGGCCAACGTCCTGACTTTC. Translation gives CAISPDSSGANVLTF.